Listed below are T cell receptor beta chains from one sample, sequenced in a study of T cell responses to AZD1222 COVID-19 vaccine. Libraries were prepared by immunoSEQ multiplex PCR; TCRdb keeps only in-frame clonotypes and omits some of them. The data hold around 130,000 clones, with less than 95% observed a single time. The sequencing used peripheral blood, collected on day 0 of AZD1222 vaccination. The receptors derive from an adult in good health. CDR3s include the opening cysteine and the closing phenylalanine or tryptophan. The D gene is left open where the match is weak. Clone sizes are given selectively: once, few, many, or a class where the clone is expanded.

>-|TRBV28|TRBJ1-1|TRBD1
TGTGCCAGCACACGGACAGGGCCCTACGCTGAAGCTTTCTTT
CASTRTGPYAEAFF
>-|TRBV9|TRBJ1-1|-
TGTGCCAGCAGCGTAGGCGGGGTGGTGACTGAAGCTTTCTTT
CASSVGGVVTEAFF
>-|TRBV6-5|TRBJ1-1|-
TGTGCCAGCACGAGAATAGGGTTCCCCACTGAAGCTTTCTTT
CASTRIGFPTEAFF
>-|TRBV7-2|TRBJ2-7|TRBD2
TGTGCCAGCAGCTCCCTGACTAGCGGGAGTTACGAGCAGTACTTC
CASSSLTSGSYEQYF
>once|TRBV7-9|TRBJ1-2|-
TGTGCCAGCAGCAGTAGCGTCCTTAACTATGGCTACACCTTC
CASSSSVLNYGYTF
>-|TRBV18|TRBJ1-6|-
TGTGCCAGCTCACCACAGCGGATGTCACCCCTCCACTTT
CASSPQRMSPLHF
>-|TRBV5-1|TRBJ1-4|-
TGCGCCAGCAGCTTACAGGGACTAAGTGAAAAACTGTTTTTT
CASSLQGLSEKLFF
>once|TRBV29-1|TRBJ1-4|-
TGCAGCGTTGTAGGGGGAGTGGACGAAAAACTGTTTTTT
CSVVGGVDEKLFF
>-|TRBV19|TRBJ1-4|-
TGTGCCAGTAGTAATAGAGGGACATTGGGTGAAAAACTGTTTTTT
CASSNRGTLGEKLFF
>-|TRBV11-2|TRBJ2-3|-
TGTGCCAGCAGTCCGGGGGCATCCGGGGCCAGCAACACAGATACGCAGTATTTT
CASSPGASGASNTDTQYF
>-|TRBV3-1/TRBV3-2|TRBJ2-1|-
TGTGCCAGCAGCCCCAGGTGGCTATCCGATGAGCAGTTCTTC
CASSPRWLSDEQFF
>-|TRBV28|TRBJ1-5|TRBD1
TGTGCCAGCACCTTAACAGGGGGCCGGGGACTCGATCAGCCCCAGCATTTT
CASTLTGGRGLDQPQHF
>-|TRBV5-1|TRBJ1-6|-
TGCGCCAGCAGCCGGAGCGGGGTAGATTCACCCCTCCACTTT
CASSRSGVDSPLHF
>-|TRBV11-3|TRBJ2-3|-
TGTGCCAGCAGCCGGCCAGGGTGGGGCACAGATACGCAGTATTTT
CASSRPGWGTDTQYF
>-|TRBV9|TRBJ1-6|TRBD1
TGTGCCAGCAGCTCTGGGGGACAGTCTAATTCACCCCTCCACTTT
CASSSGGQSNSPLHF
>-|TRBV7-8|TRBJ2-3|-
TGTGCCAGCAACGTACAGGGCATTGAAGATACGCAGTATTTT
CASNVQGIEDTQYF
>-|TRBV30|TRBJ1-1|-
TGTGCCTGGAAGGAGTGGCGAAACACTGAAGCTTTCTTT
CAWKEWRNTEAFF
>-|TRBV10-3|TRBJ1-1|-
TGTGCCATCAGTGAGAAGGGAATGAACACTGAAGCTTTCTTT
CAISEKGMNTEAFF
>-|TRBV18|TRBJ1-1|-
TGTGCCAGCTCACCCGCACCTGGTGAGCTTTATGAAGCTTTCTTT
CASSPAPGELYEAFF
>once|TRBV5-4|TRBJ2-7|TRBD2
TGTGCCAGCAGCGCTACCCCGGGACTAGCGTTGTACGAGCAGTACTTC
CASSATPGLALYEQYF